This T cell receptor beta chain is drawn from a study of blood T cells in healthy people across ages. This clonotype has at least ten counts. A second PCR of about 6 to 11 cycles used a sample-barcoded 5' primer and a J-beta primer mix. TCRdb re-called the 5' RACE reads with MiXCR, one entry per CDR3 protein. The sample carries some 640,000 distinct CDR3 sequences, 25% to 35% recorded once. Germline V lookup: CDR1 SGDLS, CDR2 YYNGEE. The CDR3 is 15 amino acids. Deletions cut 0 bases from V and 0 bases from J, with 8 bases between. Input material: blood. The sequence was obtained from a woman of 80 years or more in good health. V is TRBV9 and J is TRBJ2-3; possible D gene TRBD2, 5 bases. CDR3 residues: CASSVVGSSTDTQYF. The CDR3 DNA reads TGTGCCAGCAGCGTAGTTGGGAGTAGCACAGATACGCAGTATTTT.